This TCR beta chain was captured by sequencing in a study of blood T cell repertoires in COVID-19. Study details: Sources were T cells, B-cell-depleted T cells, or PBMCs; the material itself was cDNA or gDNA.

Profiled with immunoSEQ multiplex PCR; TCRdb holds only in-frame clones, not every one. The sample shows about 250,000 clones, around 85% of them seen only once. Trimming removed 5 bases at V and 4 bases at J, with 5 bases between. CDR1 and CDR2 (germline): LGHNT, FRNRAP. There are 11 residues in the CDR3. V and J are TRBV12-5 and TRBJ2-5; D ambiguous. The clonotype was recovered from an elderly man with acute or convalescent COVID-19. Sequenced input: peripheral blood. The CDR3 loop is CASGIRETQYF. DNA of the CDR3: TGTGCTAGTGGTATTAGAGAGACCCAGTACTTC.